A single sample gave rise to the 14 T cell receptor beta chains below, sequenced in a study of blood T cell repertoires in COVID-19. Sequenced by immunoSEQ multiplex PCR; TCRdb stores in-frame clones only, minus some. The table lists fewer than 120,000 clones, about 80% of them singletons, with approximately 16% in the top ten. The specimen was peripheral blood. These receptor sequences come from a woman of 80 years or more with active or convalescent COVID-19.

The rearrangement links TRBV5-1 to TRBJ2-7, with 8 bases identical to TRBD2. This CDR3 has 14 residues. Germline trimming cut 4 bases from V and 2 bases from J; bases unmatched to any gene: 5. Germline V gives CDR1 SGHRS, CDR2 YFSETQ. This chain's CDR3 is CASSKGTSTYEQYF. The CDR3 DNA follows: TGCGCCAGCAGCAAGGGGACTAGTACCTACGAGCAGTACTTC.

J is TRBJ2-7 and V is TRBV28; 8 bases map to TRBD2. The germline V gene encodes CDR1 MDHEN and CDR2 SYDVKM. The CDR3 has 16 residues. V trimming: 3 bases; J trimming: 3 bases; junction bases outside the gene matches: 10. The CDR3: CASSFLGTSGIYEQYF. Written as DNA, the CDR3 is TGTGCCAGCAGTTTCCTCGGGACTAGTGGGATCTACGAGCAGTACTTC.

This chain joins TRBV10-3 and TRBJ2-2, with 12 bases that match TRBD2. The V segment lost 6 bases and the J segment 2 bases; nucleotides outside the gene matches: 4. Germline V gene data show CDR1 as ENHRY and CDR2 as SYGVKD. The CDR3 consists of 16 residues. The CDR3 DNA is TGTGCCATCAGCTGGACTAGCGGGACAAACACCGGGGAGCTGTTTTTT. Translation gives CAISWTSGTNTGELFF.

The chain combines TRBV6-5 with TRBJ1-2, with D perhaps matching TRBD1 (5 bases). The ends were cut back, 6 bases at V and 0 bases at J, with 11 bases in the middle. The CDR3 loop spans 14 amino acids. Germline CDR1 is MNHEY and CDR2 is SVGAGI. The CDR3 region is CASRLGLSNYGYTF. The CDR3, as DNA: TGTGCCAGCAGACTGGGACTCTCTAACTATGGCTACACCTTC.

The chain recombines TRBV2 with TRBJ1-1, with D perhaps TRBD1 (5 bases). Germline V gene lookup returns CDR1 SNHLY and CDR2 FYNNEI. The CDR3 length is 13 residues. V was shortened by 8 bases and J by 1 base, with 11 bases between the two germline ends. The CDR3 loop is CASARQKNTEAFF. DNA for the CDR3: TGTGCCAGCGCTCGACAGAAGAACACTGAAGCTTTCTTT. The full variable domain, completed using reference TRBV2 and TRBJ1-1, is EPEVTQTPSHQVTQMGQEVILRCVPISNHLYFYWYRQILGQKVEFLVSFYNNEISEKSEIFDDQFSVERPDGSNFTLKIRSTKLEDSAMYFCASARQKNTEAFFGQGTRLTVV.

The chain employs TRBV2 and TRBJ2-5; 12 nucleotides line up with TRBD2. The junction had 1 base not matched to a gene; V was cut back by 4 bases and J by 4 bases. The CDR3 loop spans 14 amino acids. From germline, CDR1 is SNHLY and CDR2 FYNNEI. CDR3 residues: CASSGTSGIETQYF. The CDR3, as DNA: TGTGCCAGCAGTGGGACTAGCGGGATAGAGACCCAGTACTTC.

The chain has TRBV6-5 and TRBJ1-6; D unclear. V lost 0 bases and J lost 9, with 12 bases in between. Germline V lookup: CDR1 MNHEY, CDR2 SVGAGI. This CDR3 comprises 15 residues. CDR3 loop: CASSYSFGGFSPLHF. CDR3 DNA sequence: TGTGCCAGCAGTTACTCTTTTGGAGGGTTTTCACCCCTCCACTTT.

This clone was seen more than once but under ten times. The genes are TRBV4-2 and TRBJ1-1; D is ambiguous. Germline CDR1 reads LGHNA; CDR2 reads YNFKEQ. The V and J ends lost 4 bases and 1 base respectively, with 16 bases between them. This CDR3 has 16 residues. CDR3 region: CASSPQAASKNTEAFF. In nucleotides, the CDR3 is TGTGCCAGCAGCCCGCAGGCCGCAAGCAAGAACACTGAAGCTTTCTTT.

The genes are TRBV28 and TRBJ2-5; TRBD2 aligns across 8 bases. The CDR3 runs 17 residues. Trimming at V came to 1 base and at J to 1 base, leaving 8 bases not matched to a gene. Germline V gene lookup returns CDR1 MDHEN and CDR2 SYDVKM. Written as DNA, the CDR3 is TGTGCCAGCAGTTTATTCCGAGCGGGAGCCCTCCAAGAGACCCAGTACTTC. This codes for CASSLFRAGALQETQYF.

V usage is TRBV5-1 and J usage is TRBJ1-5; D is possibly TRBD1 (5 bases). V was pared by 0 bases and J by 6 bases, with 10 bases between. This CDR3 region has 14 residues. Germline V gives CDR1 SGHRS, CDR2 YFSETQ. In DNA form, the CDR3 reads TGCGCCAGCAGCTTGGAGGCAGGGATTCAGCCCCAGCATTTT. This sequence encodes CASSLEAGIQPQHF.

This clone was counted a single time. V is TRBV3-1 (or the pseudogene TRBV3-2) and J is TRBJ1-1; 10 bases fit TRBD1. V trimming: 2 bases; J trimming: 11 bases; junction bases outside the gene matches: 8. The CDR3 has 14 amino acids. Germline CDR1 is LGHDT and CDR2 is YNNKEL (reference sequence). CDR3 in DNA: TGTGCCAGCAGCCAATGGGGACAGGGGATTTGGGCTTTCTTT. As protein: CASSQWGQGIWAFF.

The V gene is TRBV7-9, the J gene TRBJ2-7; 7 nucleotides match TRBD2. The CDR3 extends over 15 amino acids. Trimming removed 5 bases from V and 0 bases from J; junction bases left unmatched: 7. Germline values: CDR1 SEHNR, CDR2 FQNEAQ (reference sequence). The CDR3 sequence: CASSPHGGSSYEQYF. In DNA, the CDR3 is TGTGCCAGCAGCCCACATGGCGGGAGCTCCTACGAGCAGTACTTC.

The rearrangement uses TRBV5-1 and TRBJ2-1; 9 bases fit TRBD2. V dropped 2 bases and J dropped 0; count of bases not matched to a gene: 6. Germline CDR1 is SGHRS and CDR2 is YFSETQ. There are 17 residues in the CDR3. For the CDR3, the DNA is TGCGCCAGCAGCTTCTCGGGCGGGAGGGCCTCCTACAATGAGCAGTTCTTC. Its translation is CASSFSGGRASYNEQFF.

This clone was counted a single time. The chain has TRBV3-1 (or the pseudogene TRBV3-2) and TRBJ2-2, with TRBD2 identical over 16 bases. Looked up from germline, CDR1 is LGHDT and CDR2 is YNNKEL (reference sequence). This CDR3 has 17 residues. V shed 5 bases and J 6 bases; nucleotides not matched to a gene: 6. Written as DNA, the CDR3 is TGTGCCAGCAGCGAGGGACTAGCGGGAGGGTCCGCCGGGGAGCTGTTTTTT. Translation: CASSEGLAGGSAGELFF.